A selection of T cell receptor beta chains follows, all from one sample in a study of blood T cell repertoires in COVID-19. The table came from immunoSEQ multiplex PCR; TCRdb's copy has only in-frame clones and leaves some out. The table records some 450,000 clones, about 91% of them present only once. The sample taken for sequencing was peripheral blood. The source of these receptors is a woman aged 50 to 60 with COVID-19, enrolled during active disease. Both conserved end residues are part of each CDR3. D genes are given only for firm matches. Size is omitted from some rows. Given values are once, few, many or a class for expanded clones.

j_gene,d_gene,v_gene,abundance,CDR3nt,CDR3aa
TRBJ2-3,NA,TRBV3-1/TRBV3-2,NA,TGTGCCAGCAGCCAAGACCTGGAGGCGTCAGATACGCAGTATTTT,CASSQDLEASDTQYF
TRBJ2-5,NA,TRBV5-1,NA,TGCGCCAGCAGCTCCCCCGGTCCGGAGACCCAGTACTTC,CASSSPGPETQYF
TRBJ2-3,NA,TRBV10-1,NA,TGCGCCAGCAGTGAGACAAAAACAGATACGCAGTATTTT,CASSETKTDTQYF
TRBJ1-5,NA,TRBV9,NA,TGTGCCAGCAGCGACCTACTAAGCGGGCCCCAGCATTTT,CASSDLLSGPQHF
TRBJ1-2,TRBD1,TRBV5-6,NA,TGTGCCAGCAGCACCGGGACAGGGACGTCCGGCTATGGCTACACCTTC,CASSTGTGTSGYGYTF
TRBJ2-7,NA,TRBV5-1,NA,TGCGCCAGCAGCTTGGTGGGGGCCGGTAAGGAGCAGTACTTC,CASSLVGAGKEQYF
TRBJ2-3,TRBD1,TRBV10-1,NA,TGCGCCAGCAATAGGGGACAGGGTGGAGATACGCAGTATTTT,CASNRGQGGDTQYF
TRBJ1-4,NA,TRBV3-1/TRBV3-2,NA,TGTGCCAGCAGCCCCTCGGCGGGGAAACTGTTTTTT,CASSPSAGKLFF
TRBJ2-7,TRBD2,TRBV9,NA,TGTGCCAGCAGCGATGGACTAGGCTACGAGCAGTACTTC,CASSDGLGYEQYF
TRBJ1-1,NA,TRBV29-1,NA,TGCAGCGTTGAAACACGACTTTCTACTGAAGCTTTCTTT,CSVETRLSTEAFF
TRBJ1-2,NA,TRBV5-1,NA,TGCGCCAGCAGCTTGGAAGTCGGTCGCGGCTACACCTTC,CASSLEVGRGYTF
TRBJ1-1,TRBD1,TRBV5-5,NA,TGTGCCAGCAGCTTGGGACAGGGGTTCTTGGACACTGAAGCTTTCTTT,CASSLGQGFLDTEAFF
TRBJ2-1,TRBD2,TRBV9,NA,TGTGCCAGCAGCGTAGGAGCGGGGAGCTACAATGAGCAGTTCTTC,CASSVGAGSYNEQFF
TRBJ2-7,NA,TRBV5-8,NA,TGTGCCAGCAGCTCCAGAGAGCGCGGAAACTACGAGCAGTACTTC,CASSSRERGNYEQYF
TRBJ1-5,TRBD1,TRBV10-3,few,TGTGCCATCAGTCCGGGACAGGGCAATCAGCCCCAGCATTTT,CAISPGQGNQPQHF
TRBJ1-1,NA,TRBV3-1/TRBV3-2,NA,TGTGCCAGCAGCTTATGGGACACGAACACTGAAGCTTTCTTT,CASSLWDTNTEAFF
TRBJ1-2,NA,TRBV5-1,NA,TGCGCCAGCAGCTTGGATGTGAGGCCTCTTGATGGCTACACCTTC,CASSLDVRPLDGYTF
TRBJ1-3,NA,TRBV30,NA,TGTGCCTGGAGTCCGGTGGAGGGGAACTCTGGAAACACCATATATTTT,CAWSPVEGNSGNTIYF
TRBJ1-1,NA,TRBV29-1,NA,TGCAGCTCTGAGGGAGTGACGAACACTGAAGCTTTCTTT,CSSEGVTNTEAFF
TRBJ2-7,NA,TRBV5-4,NA,TGTGCCAGCAGCTACGGGACCGGACAGACTTACGAGCAGTACTTC,CASSYGTGQTYEQYF